The present TCR beta chain was sequenced within a study of Graves' ophthalmopathy and Graves' hyperthyroidism. The authors amplified TCR beta CDR3 regions, and they did so from RNA transcripts for repertoire sequencing. Following a first-round RT-PCR that used HTBI primers, a second-round multiplex PCR was carried out. TCRdb fed the multiplex PCR reads into MiXCR, producing one record per CDR3 protein. The sample holds 350,000 or so distinct CDR3 sequences, roughly a sixth seen once. Study-wide points: Ophthalmopathy versus stable hyperthyroidism: 13-signature model gave 85% to 90% sensitivity, 75% to 83% specificity.

Germline V CDR1 and CDR2: ENHRY, SYGVKD. Trimming at V came to 0 bases and at J to 3 bases, leaving 4 bases not matched to a gene. The CDR3 runs to 16 residues. This clonotype has a count of ten or more. As yet, its antigen is unknown. The chain is built from TRBV10-3 and TRBJ1-2, with 10 bases matching TRBD1. Material for sequencing was peripheral blood. This TCR was recovered from an adult man with Graves' ophthalmopathy. CDR3: CAISESGQGEYYGYTF. CDR3 nucleotide sequence: TGTGCCATCAGTGAGTCTGGACAGGGGGAATACTATGGCTACACCTTC.